This T cell receptor (beta chain) was identified in a study of T cells in Graves' hyperthyroidism and ophthalmopathy. Findings of the study overall: Ophthalmopathy was distinguished from stable hyperthyroidism by 13 V-J signatures.

This clonotype was found a few times. Its antigen is unidentified. Uncontrolled infection, other autoimmune disease, pregnancy or lactation led to exclusion. Per the germline V gene, CDR1 is SNHLY and CDR2 is FYNNEI. V was pared by 7 bases and J by 2 bases, with 9 bases of the junction left unmatched. The CDR3 has 15 amino acids. Researchers took RNA transcripts and amplified the TCR beta CDR3 regions from them. TCR CDR3 underwent first-round RT-PCR with the HTBI primer set. Each CDR3 protein is one row after TCRdb ran MiXCR on the multiplex PCR reads. The profile shows hundreds of thousands of distinct CDR3 sequences, around 45% of them singletons.

The receptor was isolated from a woman in her late teens or twenties with Graves' hyperthyroidism. Sequencing input: peripheral blood or thyroid tissue (not recorded which). This chain joins TRBV2 and TRBJ2-3; 7 nucleotides agree with TRBD2. CDR3 nucleotides: TGTGCCAGCAACCAGGCGGGAGTTGACACAGATACGCAGTATTTT. Its translation is CASNQAGVDTDTQYF.